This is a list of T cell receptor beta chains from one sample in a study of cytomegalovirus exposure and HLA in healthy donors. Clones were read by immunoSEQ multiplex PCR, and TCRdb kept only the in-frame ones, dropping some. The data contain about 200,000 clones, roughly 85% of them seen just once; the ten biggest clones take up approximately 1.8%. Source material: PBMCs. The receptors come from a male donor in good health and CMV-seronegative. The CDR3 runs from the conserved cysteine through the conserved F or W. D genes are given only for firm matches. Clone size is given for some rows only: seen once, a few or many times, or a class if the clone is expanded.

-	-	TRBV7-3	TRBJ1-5	CASSLTQGWNQPQHF	TGTGCCAGCAGCTTAACCCAGGGGTGGAATCAGCCCCAGCATTTT
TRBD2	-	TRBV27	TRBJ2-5	CASSLRVAGGQETQYF	TGTGCCAGCAGTTTAAGGGTAGCGGGGGGGCAAGAGACCCAGTACTTC
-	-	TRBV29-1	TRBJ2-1	CSVGLGGFGQKNNEQFF	TGCAGCGTTGGGTTGGGTGGGTTTGGGCAGAAGAACAATGAGCAGTTCTTC
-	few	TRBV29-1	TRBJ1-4	CSVEDATNEKLFF	TGCAGCGTTGAAGACGCAACTAATGAAAAACTGTTTTTT
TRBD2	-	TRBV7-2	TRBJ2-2	CASTLGGLASGGELFF	TGTGCCAGCACCTTAGGGGGACTAGCCTCTGGCGGGGAGCTGTTTTTT
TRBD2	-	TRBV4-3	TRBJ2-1	CASSARLAGEKDEQFF	TGCGCCAGCAGCGCACGTCTAGCGGGAGAAAAGGATGAGCAGTTCTTC
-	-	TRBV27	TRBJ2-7	CASSLGPPGSSYEQYF	TGTGCCAGCAGTTTAGGCCCGCCGGGGTCATCCTACGAGCAGTACTTC
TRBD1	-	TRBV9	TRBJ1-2	CASSASGTGGFDGYTF	TGTGCCAGCAGCGCTTCCGGGACAGGGGGATTCGATGGCTACACCTTC
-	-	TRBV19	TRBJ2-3	CASGARADTQYF	TGTGCCAGTGGGGCCCGCGCAGATACGCAGTATTTT
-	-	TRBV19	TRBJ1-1	CASSIRGWETEAFF	TGTGCCAGTAGTATTCGAGGGTGGGAGACTGAAGCTTTCTTT
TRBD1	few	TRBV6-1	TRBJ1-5	CASSAVEGAYQPQHF	TGTGCCAGCAGTGCGGTGGAGGGGGCTTATCAGCCCCAGCATTTT
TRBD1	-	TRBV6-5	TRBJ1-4	CASSLGGQGLSKLFF	TGTGCCAGCAGTTTGGGGGGACAGGGGCTCTCGAAACTGTTTTTT
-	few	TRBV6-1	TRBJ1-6	CASSERFRQGRSPLHF	TGTGCCAGCAGTGAAAGGTTTAGGCAGGGGCGCTCACCCCTCCACTTT
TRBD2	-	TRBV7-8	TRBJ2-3	CASSFSPGLAGVGTQYF	TGTGCCAGCAGCTTTTCCCCGGGACTAGCGGGAGTCGGTACGCAGTATTTT
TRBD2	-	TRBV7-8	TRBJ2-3	CASRFEPGLEADTQYF	TGTGCCAGCAGGTTCGAACCGGGACTAGAGGCAGATACGCAGTATTTT
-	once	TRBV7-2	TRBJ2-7	CASSQTWDFTYYEQYF	TGTGCCAGCAGCCAGACCTGGGACTTCACCTACTACGAGCAGTACTTC
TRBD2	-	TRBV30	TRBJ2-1	CAWSVTSGGAEQFF	TGTGCCTGGAGTGTCACTAGCGGAGGCGCTGAGCAGTTCTTC
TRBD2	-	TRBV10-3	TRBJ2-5	CAISESISGGQETQYF	TGTGCCATCAGTGAGTCGATTAGCGGGGGGCAAGAGACCCAGTACTTC
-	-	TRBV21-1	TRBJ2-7	CASRGPDSPFSYEQYF	TGTGCCAGCAGGGGACCGGACAGCCCTTTCTCCTACGAGCAGTACTTC
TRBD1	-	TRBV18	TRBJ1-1	CASSPLNGQGRTNTEAFF	TGTGCCAGCTCACCACTAAATGGACAGGGGAGGACCAACACTGAAGCTTTCTTT
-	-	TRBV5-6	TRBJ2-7	CASSGGPTGEYEQYF	TGTGCCAGCAGCGGGGGACCGACAGGAGAGTACGAGCAGTACTTC
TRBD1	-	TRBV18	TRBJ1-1	CASGRDRGGNTEAFF	TGTGCCAGCGGCCGGGACAGAGGGGGGAACACTGAAGCTTTCTTT
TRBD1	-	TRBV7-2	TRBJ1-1	CASSTQGQGNTEAFF	TGTGCCAGCAGCACCCAAGGACAGGGAAACACTGAAGCTTTCTTT
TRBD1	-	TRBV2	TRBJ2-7	CAGRQGFDYEQYF	TGTGCCGGACGACAGGGATTCGACTACGAGCAGTACTTC
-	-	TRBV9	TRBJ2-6	CASSASPGANVLTF	TGTGCCAGCAGCGCGAGTCCTGGGGCCAACGTCCTGACTTTC
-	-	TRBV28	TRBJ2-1	CASSLSGSIYEQFF	TGTGCCAGCAGTTTAAGTGGGAGTATATATGAGCAGTTCTTC
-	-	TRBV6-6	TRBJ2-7	CASSAPPGAYEQYF	TGTGCCAGCAGCGCCCCCCCCGGGGCCTACGAGCAGTACTTC
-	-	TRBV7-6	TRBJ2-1	CASSLSPRGNEQFF	TGTGCCAGCAGCCTCAGCCCAAGGGGGAATGAGCAGTTCTTC
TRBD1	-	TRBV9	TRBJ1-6	CASSATGDLTPLHF	TGTGCCAGCAGCGCGACAGGGGACCTGACACCCCTCCACTTT
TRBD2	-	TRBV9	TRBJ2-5	CASSELAGVTGETQYF	TGTGCCAGCAGCGAACTAGCGGGGGTGACGGGGGAGACCCAGTACTTC
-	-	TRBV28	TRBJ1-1	CASTQSPHDRNTEAFF	TGTGCCAGCACACAAAGCCCGCACGACAGGAACACTGAAGCTTTCTTT
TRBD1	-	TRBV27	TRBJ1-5	CASSPGDRENQPQHF	TGTGCCAGCAGTCCCGGGGACAGGGAAAATCAGCCCCAGCATTTT
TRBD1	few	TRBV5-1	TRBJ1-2	CASSLETGINGYTF	TGCGCCAGCAGCTTGGAGACAGGGATCAACGGCTACACCTTC
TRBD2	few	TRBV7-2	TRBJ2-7	CASTPASGRGPYEQYF	TGTGCCAGCACCCCGGCCAGCGGGAGGGGCCCCTACGAGCAGTACTTC
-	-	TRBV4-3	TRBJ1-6	CASSQFPGSSRGLPLHF	TGCGCCAGCAGCCAATTCCCCGGCTCCTCTAGGGGTTTACCCCTCCACTTT
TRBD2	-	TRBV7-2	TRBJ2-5	CASSLAGLAGAGKETQYF	TGTGCCAGCAGCTTAGCGGGTCTAGCGGGGGCCGGGAAAGAGACCCAGTACTTC
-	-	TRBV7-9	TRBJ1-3	CASSLEGGNTIYF	TGTGCCAGCAGCTTAGAGGGGGGAAACACCATATATTTT
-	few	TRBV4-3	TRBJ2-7	CASSQVLFSYEQYF	TGCGCCAGCAGCCAAGTGCTGTTTAGCTACGAGCAGTACTTC
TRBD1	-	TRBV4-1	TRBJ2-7	CASSQGGQPYKYEQYF	TGCGCCAGCAGCCAAGGGGGACAGCCCTACAAGTACGAGCAGTACTTC
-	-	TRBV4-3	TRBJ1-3	CASSQDKASGNTIYF	TGCGCCAGCAGCCAAGATAAAGCCTCTGGAAACACCATATATTTT
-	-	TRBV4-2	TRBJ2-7	CASSQDDSVLYEQYF	TGTGCCAGCAGCCAAGACGACAGTGTTCTTTACGAGCAGTACTTC
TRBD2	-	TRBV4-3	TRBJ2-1	CASSQERALAGGLISYNEQFF	TGCGCCAGCAGCCAAGAGAGGGCCCTAGCGGGCGGACTAATTTCCTACAATGAGCAGTTCTTC
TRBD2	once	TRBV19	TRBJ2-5	CALGGEKTQYF	TGTGCCCTTGGGGGGGAGAAGACCCAGTACTTC
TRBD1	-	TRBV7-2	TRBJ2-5	CASSFDRGSETQYF	TGTGCCAGCAGCTTCGACAGGGGGTCCGAGACCCAGTACTTC
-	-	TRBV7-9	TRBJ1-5	CASSLGQLNQPQHF	TGTGCCAGCAGCTTAGGGCAACTAAATCAGCCCCAGCATTTT
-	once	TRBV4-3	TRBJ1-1	CASSQGSGNMNTEAFF	TGCGCCAGCAGCCAAGGGTCGGGGAACATGAACACTGAAGCTTTCTTT
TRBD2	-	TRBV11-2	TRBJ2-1	CASSLMGLAGINEQFF	TGTGCCAGCAGCTTAATGGGACTAGCGGGAATCAATGAGCAGTTCTTC
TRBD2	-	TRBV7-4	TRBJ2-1	CASSPLGGIPPDEQFF	TGTGCCAGCAGCCCCCTGGGGGGGATCCCTCCCGATGAGCAGTTCTTC
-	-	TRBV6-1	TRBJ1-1	CASQLQGENTEAFF	TGTGCCAGCCAACTACAGGGTGAAAACACTGAAGCTTTCTTT